This T cell receptor (beta chain) was sequenced during a study of vaccination and CD4 T cells after COVID-19. General observations from the study: There was no significant change from about 20 to 38 median reactive clonotypes. Researchers report that 304 of 307 vaccine-specific clones in convalescent patients proved spike mono-reactive.

Concerning this clonotype: Its antigen is undetermined.

Treatment here: roughly 10-day PBMC culture with coronavirus spike peptide pools or control peptides (ViraFEST assay). Positive PCR dates spanned March to December 2020, predating US Alpha, Beta and Delta variants. Germline V CDR1 and CDR2: LNHNV, YYDKDF (reference sequence). With 3 bases clipped from V and 5 bases from J, the junction kept 4 bases outside the gene matches. The CDR3 loop spans 15 amino acids. CD4+ T cells that had been cultured provided DNA sequenced with the Oncomine TCR Beta short-read assay. Genomic DNA was isolated from cultured CD4+ T cells. MiXCR, applied by TCRdb to the PCR reads, yields one record per CDR3 protein. The table includes around 9,400 distinct CDR3 sequences, approximately 24% detected once.

The starting material was CD4+ T cells from blood, cultured in vitro, obtained after SARS-CoV-2 vaccination. The sequence was collected from a human donor who had recovered from COVID-19. The gene calls are TRBV15 and TRBJ1-4; 9 bases fit TRBD1. The CDR3 here is CATSRTTGGNEKLFF. CDR3 nucleotide sequence: TGTGCCACCAGCAGGACGACAGGGGGAAATGAAAAACTGTTTTTT. Together with reference TRBV15 and TRBJ1-4, the CDR3 gives the full variable domain: DAMVIQNPRYQVTQFGKPVTLSCSQTLNHNVMYWYQQKSSQAPKLLFHYYDKDFNNEADTPDNFQSRRPNTSFCFLDIRSPGLGDTAMYLCATSRTTGGNEKLFFGSGTQLSVL.